The 17 T cell receptor beta chains listed next were all sequenced from one sample in a study of T cells in Graves' hyperthyroidism and ophthalmopathy. Amplification of TCR beta CDR3 regions was performed using RNA transcripts as template. A set of HTBI primers served as the primers for a first-round RT-PCR of the TCR CDR3. TCRdb re-called the multiplex PCR reads with MiXCR, one entry per CDR3 protein. The sample contains under 300,000 distinct CDR3 sequences, approximately 15% of which appear only once. The sequencing sample was made of blood. These TCRs come from a woman in her 40s with Graves' hyperthyroidism.

This clonotype occurred many times. The chain carries TRBV28 and TRBJ1-1; weak D call: TRBD1 (5 bases). From germline, CDR1 is MDHEN and CDR2 SYDVKM. The CDR3 has 14 amino acids. The ends were cut back, 7 bases at V and 7 bases at J, with 19 bases in the middle. The DNA of the CDR3 is TGTGCCAGCATTTACGATATCAGTAGGGGTGAAGCTTTCTTT. Residues: CASIYDISRGEAFF.

The table lists this clonotype with a few counts. The chain uses TRBV5-5 and TRBJ1-3; D is unresolved. The V end was cut by 1 base, the J end by 0 bases, with 11 bases between. There are 16 residues in the CDR3. The V gene's germline CDR1 is SGHKS and CDR2 YYEKEE (reference sequence). CDR3 bases: TGTGCCAGCAGCTTGCGAAATACCCCCTCTGGAAACACCATATATTTT. It encodes CASSLRNTPSGNTIYF.

There are many counts of this clonotype. The chain recombines TRBV11-2 with TRBJ1-2, with no clear D. CDR3 length: 13 amino acids. The V gene's germline CDR1 is SGHAT and CDR2 FQNNGV. With 5 bases removed from V and 3 bases from J, the gap between germline ends came to 10 bases. DNA for the CDR3: TGTGCCAGCAGCCACTCAGGCGACTATGGCTACACCTTC. It is translated as CASSHSGDYGYTF.

The chain carries TRBV27 and TRBJ1-2; TRBD1 matches at 9 bases. The CDR3 runs 13 residues. J gave up 8 bases and V 4 bases, and 5 bases lay outside the gene matches. Germline V gene sequence: CDR1 MNHEY, CDR2 SMNVEV (reference sequence). The CDR3 nucleotides read TGTGCCAGCAGTTCGGGACAGGGAATCGGCTACACCTTC. Protein: CASSSGQGIGYTF.

This clonotype was detected ten times or more. The chain employs TRBV7-9 and TRBJ2-5; 10 positions match TRBD2. In germline, CDR1 is SEHNR, CDR2 FQNEAQ (reference sequence). The CDR3 spans 15 residues. Losses at the gene ends were 6 bases for V and 5 bases for J; bases not matched to a gene: 9. Written as DNA, the CDR3 is TGTGCCAGCAGTCGGACTAGCGGAGTCAGTGAGACCCAGTACTTC. It translates to CASSRTSGVSETQYF.

In its sample, this clonotype was seen a few times. V and J are TRBV7-2 and TRBJ2-7; 8 nucleotides agree with TRBD2. Germline V gene sequence: CDR1 SGHTA, CDR2 FQGNSA. The CDR3 has 14 residues. V lost 5 bases, J lost 5 bases, and 8 bases stayed unmatched. The CDR3 here is CASSRSGTINEQYF. The CDR3 DNA sequence: TGTGCCAGCAGCCGTAGCGGGACGATAAACGAGCAGTACTTC.

The J gene is TRBJ2-3, the V gene TRBV20-1; 7 bases match TRBD1. Per germline, CDR1 DFQATT and CDR2 SNEGSKA (reference sequence). Trimming cost V 6 bases and J 2 bases; bases outside gene matches: 5. The CDR3 spans 13 residues. CDR3 residues: CSARDRITDTQYF. In DNA, the CDR3 is TGCAGTGCCAGGGACAGAATCACAGATACGCAGTATTTT.

The chain recombines TRBV6-2 or TRBV6-3 with TRBJ2-6; the match to TRBD2 covers 13 bases. CDR1 is MNHEY and CDR2 is SVGEGT in the germline V gene. V gave up 6 bases and J gave up 4 bases; unmatched junction bases: 6. The CDR3 covers 17 residues. CDR3 nucleotide sequence: TGTGCCAGCAGCGGGACTAGCGGGACTAGAGGGGCCAACGTCCTGACTTTC. Translated, it gives CASSGTSGTRGANVLTF.

This clonotype turned up a few times. The J gene is TRBJ2-2, the V gene TRBV19; 8 nucleotides agree with TRBD2. Looked up from germline, CDR1 is LNHDA and CDR2 is SQIVND (reference sequence). The CDR3 is 15 amino acids. The trim removed 7 bases at V and 0 bases at J, leaving 4 bases unmatched. In DNA form, the CDR3 reads TGTGCCAGTACCCGGGAGGGCTCGAACACCGGGGAGCTGTTTTTT. Protein: CASTREGSNTGELFF.

There are many counts of this clonotype. CDR3 coding DNA: TGTGCCAGCTCACTGACGGGGACTAATGAAAAACTGTTTTTT. Amino acids: CASSLTGTNEKLFF. The gene calls are TRBV18 and TRBJ1-4; no clear D. The CDR3 runs 14 residues. Germline V gene data show CDR1 as KGHSH and CDR2 as LQKENI. Trimming took 4 bases from V and 2 from J, leaving 8 bases between them.

This clonotype was counted at least ten times. CDR3 in DNA: TGTGCCAGCGACACCAGCAGGGGCAATCAGCCCCAGCATTTT. This codes for CASDTSRGNQPQHF. This chain uses TRBV6-1 with TRBJ1-5; tentatively, D is TRBD1 (5 bases). The CDR3 covers 14 residues. V was clipped by 8 bases and J by 2 bases, with 13 bases between them. Germline CDR1 MNHNS, CDR2 SASEGT.

The chain links TRBV6-1 to TRBJ2-7; tentatively, D is TRBD2 (7 bases). Deletions cut 6 bases from V and 7 bases from J, with 19 bases between. The CDR3 spans 14 residues. Germline values: CDR1 MNHNS, CDR2 SASEGT. CDR3 coding DNA: TGTGCCAGCAGCCGTTGGGGGGGCCTTGGAGAGCAGTACTTC. It specifies CASSRWGGLGEQYF.

This clonotype has only a few counts. This chain joins TRBV11-2 and TRBJ1-2; maybe TRBD1 (5 bases). Germline V gives CDR1 SGHAT, CDR2 FQNNGV. The V end lost 5 bases, the J end lost 7 bases, and 23 bases lay between the germline ends. The CDR3 runs to 16 residues. The CDR3 spells CASSALMKAGQGGYTF. DNA of the CDR3: TGTGCCAGCAGCGCACTAATGAAGGCAGGGCAGGGTGGCTACACCTTC.

The chain has TRBV29-1 and TRBJ2-5, with 11 bases that match TRBD2. Germline lookup yields CDR1 SQVTM and CDR2 ANQGSEA. This CDR3 is built from 14 residues. V lost 6 bases to trimming and J lost 5 bases; unmatched junction nucleotides: 8. The CDR3 coding sequence is TGCAGCGTGCATGATACTAGCGGGGGTGAGACCCAGTACTTC. Residues: CSVHDTSGGETQYF.

The sample holds many counts of this clonotype. This chain links TRBV2 with TRBJ1-6; D remains unclear. The V gene lost 11 bases and the J gene lost 5 bases, with 13 bases spanning the gap. Germline values: CDR1 SNHLY, CDR2 FYNNEI. This CDR3 region has 13 residues. Written as DNA, the CDR3 is TGTGCCGGCCGGACGGTGGATAATTCACCCCTCCACTTT. It specifies CAGRTVDNSPLHF.

A few counts support this clonotype. CDR3 nucleotide sequence: TGCAGTGCTATTGATCGGGACAGGGACAATGAGCAGTTCTTC. Translation gives CSAIDRDRDNEQFF. This chain joins TRBV20-1 and TRBJ2-1, with TRBD1 matching 9 bases. The CDR3 has 14 amino acids. CDR1 and CDR2 (germline): DFQATT, SNEGSKA (reference sequence). V trimming: 4 bases; J trimming: 5 bases; junction bases outside the gene matches: 6.

This clonotype showed up just a few times. The gene calls are TRBV12-3 or TRBV12-4 and TRBJ2-1; 8 nucleotides line up with TRBD2. The CDR3 consists of 14 residues. The J segment lost 5 bases and the V segment lost 2 bases, leaving 2 bases of the junction unmatched. CDR3 in amino acids: CASSLTSGNNEQFF. The CDR3, as DNA: TGTGCCAGCAGTTTAACTAGCGGTAACAATGAGCAGTTCTTC.